This is a list of T cell receptor beta chains from one sample in a study of blood T cell repertoires in COVID-19. Sequencing used immunoSEQ multiplex PCR; TCRdb keeps in-frame clones, though not all of them. The sample carries around 210,000 clones, approximately 82% recorded once. Sequences were obtained from peripheral blood. These receptors originate from a human donor in a cohort sampled during active COVID-19. Each CDR3 is given with its conserved first and last residue. D genes are given only for firm matches. Rows may omit the clone size; those that give it use once, few, many or a size class.

v_gene	d_gene	j_gene	abundance	CDR3aa	CDR3nt
TRBV29-1	-	TRBJ2-2	many	CSVVSTGELFF	TGCAGCGTTGTCTCTACCGGGGAGCTGTTTTTT
TRBV28	-	TRBJ2-7	-	CASSFEGDYYEQYF	TGTGCCAGCAGTTTTGAGGGTGATTACTACGAGCAGTACTTC
TRBV27	-	TRBJ1-1	-	CASSLQVTSTTEAFF	TGTGCCAGCAGTTTACAGGTAACATCGACCACTGAAGCTTTCTTT
TRBV6-5	-	TRBJ2-7	-	CASHWRGRASYEQYF	TGTGCCAGCCACTGGAGGGGCAGGGCCTCCTACGAGCAGTACTTC
TRBV5-1	-	TRBJ2-2	-	CASSLAYTGELFF	TGCGCCAGCAGCTTGGCGTACACCGGGGAGCTGTTTTTT
TRBV3-1/TRBV3-2	-	TRBJ2-3	-	CASSQEVASLDTQYF	TGTGCCAGCAGCCAAGAAGTGGCTAGCCTAGATACGCAGTATTTT
TRBV13	-	TRBJ2-3	-	CASSLSRTDTQYF	TGTGCCAGCAGCTTAAGCCGCACAGATACGCAGTATTTT
TRBV11-2	TRBD1	TRBJ2-1	-	CASSYGGTGGNEQFF	TGTGCCAGCAGCTATGGCGGGACAGGGGGTAATGAGCAGTTCTTC
TRBV11-2	-	TRBJ2-7	few	CASSLELSSYEQYF	TGTGCCAGCAGCTTAGAACTTAGCTCCTACGAGCAGTACTTC
TRBV11-2	TRBD2	TRBJ2-3	-	CASSLGLAGAVDTQYF	TGTGCCAGCAGCTTAGGACTAGCGGGAGCGGTAGATACGCAGTATTTT
TRBV12-3/TRBV12-4	TRBD1	TRBJ2-7	few	CASSFFQGDEQYF	TGTGCCAGCAGTTTCTTTCAGGGGGACGAGCAGTACTTC
TRBV11-2	-	TRBJ1-6	-	CASGRGGTGYSYNSPLHF	TGTGCCAGCGGCCGGGGTGGCACCGGATACTCCTATAATTCACCCCTCCACTTT
TRBV5-4	TRBD2	TRBJ2-2	-	CAFGPSGRGTGELFF	TGTGCCTTCGGCCCCAGCGGGAGGGGTACCGGGGAGCTGTTTTTT
TRBV28	-	TRBJ1-5	-	CASSSGGNQPQHF	TGTGCCAGCAGTTCAGGGGGCAATCAGCCCCAGCATTTT
TRBV2	TRBD1	TRBJ1-2	-	CASSEGQGDGYTF	TGTGCCAGCAGTGAGGGACAGGGGGATGGCTACACCTTC